The 8 T cell receptor beta chains below all came from one sample that was sequenced in a study of cytomegalovirus exposure and HLA in healthy donors. Researchers ran the PCR with 60 Vbeta and 13 Jbeta primers. TCRdb's copy holds only in-frame clones and misses some; the assay was immunoSEQ multiplex PCR. The top ten hold over 15% of the sample, which has 12,000 to 15,000 clones, 55% to 75% seen once. The sequenced material came from PBMCs. These receptors were taken from a woman in her forties or fifties in good health and CMV-seropositive.

This clone was counted between two and nine times. The V call is TRBV2, the J call TRBJ1-1; D call uncertain. CDR1 SNHLY and CDR2 FYNNEI come from the germline V gene. The CDR3 runs 15 residues. The ends were cut back, 4 bases at V and 0 bases at J, with 12 bases in the middle. In DNA, the CDR3 is TGTGCCAGCAGTGGGGCTATGAAGATGAACACTGAAGCTTTCTTT. Amino acids: CASSGAMKMNTEAFF.

This clone showed up just a few times. The J gene is TRBJ2-3, the V gene TRBV28, with D possibly being TRBD2 (6 bases). Germline loops: CDR1 MDHEN, CDR2 SYDVKM. The CDR3 totals 14 residues. The V and J ends lost 1 base and 6 bases respectively, with 11 bases between them. CDR3 region: CASSLYSGRDTQYF. The CDR3 region has the DNA TGTGCCAGCAGTTTATATAGTGGGAGGGATACGCAGTATTTT. Full variable domain (missing parts from reference TRBV28 and TRBJ2-3): DVKVTQSSRYLVKRTGEKVFLECVQDMDHENMFWYRQDPGLGLRLIYFSYDVKMKEKGDIPEGYSVSREKKERFSLILESASTNQTSMYLCASSLYSGRDTQYFGPGTRLTVL.

This chain links TRBV27 with TRBJ1-5; 7 positions match TRBD1. The CDR3 sequence is 13 residues long. The germline CDR1 and CDR2 sequences are MNHEY and SMNVEV (reference sequence). V trimming: 6 bases; J trimming: 4 bases; junction bases outside the gene matches: 3. The CDR3 bases are TGTGCCAGCAGGCAGGGGGGAAATCAGCCCCAGCATTTT. As protein: CASRQGGNQPQHF.

This clone turned up a few times. This chain's CDR3 is CASSRLAGGQRQETQYF. CDR3 nucleotide sequence: TGTGCCAGCAGCCGACTAGCGGGAGGGCAACGTCAAGAGACCCAGTACTTC. V and J are TRBV4-2 and TRBJ2-5, with TRBD2 identical over 14 bases. The CDR3 extends over 17 amino acids. The germline CDR1 and CDR2 sequences are LGHNA and YNFKEQ. V lost 4 bases to trimming and J lost 2 bases; unmatched junction nucleotides: 6.

In its sample, this clone was seen a few times. The chain is built from TRBV19 and TRBJ2-6; no firm D call. The germline CDR1 and CDR2 sequences are LNHDA and SQIVND (reference sequence). This CDR3 has 13 amino acids. Trimming left V 6 bases short and J 2 bases short, with 5 bases between. The CDR3 bases are TGTGCCAGTAGCCCCACTGGGGCCAACGTCCTGACTTTC. Protein: CASSPTGANVLTF.

This chain links TRBV7-8 with TRBJ2-7; the D is unclear. CDR1 is SGHVS, CDR2 FQNEAQ, per germline. The V and J ends lost 6 bases and 4 bases respectively, with 7 bases between them. The CDR3 is made up of 11 amino acids. CDR3 in amino acids: CASSSQYEQYF. The CDR3 DNA reads TGTGCCAGCAGTTCCCAATACGAGCAGTACTTC.

The V call is TRBV5-1, the J call TRBJ1-5, with unresolved D. Per germline, CDR1 SGHRS and CDR2 YFSETQ. The CDR3 is made up of 13 amino acids. Deletions cut 0 bases from V and 5 bases from J, with 6 bases between. DNA for the CDR3: TGCGCCAGCAGCTTGGCAGGTGATCAGCCCCAGCATTTT. Translated: CASSLAGDQPQHF.

This clone is labeled as medium-sized. The chain has TRBV7-9 and TRBJ1-5, with unresolved D. This CDR3 is 15 amino acids long. Germline V gene sequence: CDR1 SEHNR, CDR2 FQNEAQ (reference sequence). V lost 1 base and J lost 5, with 12 bases in between. The chain's CDR3 is CASSLGGSLDQPQHF. DNA for the CDR3: TGTGCCAGCAGCTTAGGAGGTTCTCTAGATCAGCCCCAGCATTTT.